This T cell receptor (beta chain) was captured in a study of T-cell reconstitution after alpha-beta-depleted transplantation in children (dated by TCRdb to the mid-2010s). Background on the whole study: The study quantitatively tracked T-cell immune reconstitution after TCRalphabeta/CD19-depleted allogeneic hematopoietic cell transplantation in children using TCR repertoire profiling. General findings and caveats noted by the study authors: In some patients, the high TCRbeta diversity seen at day 60 was put down to recipient T cells and intrathymic progenitors that had survived conditioning. About two months after transplant, the apparently early recovery of alphabetaT-cell counts reportedly depended on just several hundred clones that had expanded rapidly and came from non-depleted graft cells. Over the following months the frequencies of hyperexpanded clones went down, and after one year T-cell counts and TCRbeta diversity were mostly credited to newly produced T cells.

The V end loses 5 bases and the J end loses 2 bases, and a stretch of 12 bases separates them. CDR1 and CDR2 were assigned from the germline V gene (reference sequence) as SSHAT and FNYEAQ. The CDR3, from cysteine to phenylalanine, totals 14 residues. Of all the DNA, just the CDR3 is kept, 42 bases in frame from base 1. Reading the label with the study, this specimen's treatment or condition is: allogeneic hematopoietic cell transplantation with graft depleted of TCRalphabeta T cells and CD19 B cells. The transplant recipients were children given TCRalphabeta/CD19-depleted allogeneic hematopoietic cell grafts. Library preparation used PCR. Sequenced on an Illumina HiSeq 2500. Molecular barcoding was employed in the preparation of TCR libraries, with unique molecular identifiers being used to normalize TCRbeta repertoire quantification. TCRdb ran its own pipeline on the public reads, namely fastp trimming at Q25 and MiXCR clone calling, and kept in-frame beta chains. Entries are consolidated by CDR3 protein sequence, retaining the most common genes and DNA. Across this sample there are around 670,000 distinct CDR3 sequences, with around 13% seen only once. 0.79% of the sample lies in the top ten.

For this clonotype: It has no known antigen specificity. No much larger clone exists at a distance of one base, and base qualities are not known.

This sequence was found in a girl aged 2-15 years with congenital amegakaryocytic thrombocytopenia, due to receive a stem cell transplant. The material was PBMCs, obtained before TCRalphabeta/CD19-depleted stem cell transplant. The sequence is built from TRBV7-7 and TRBJ2-5, with no confidently assigned D gene. CDR3 region: CASSIHIHQETQYF. DNA sequence: TGTGCCAGCAGCATACACATCCATCAAGAGACCCAGTACTTC. Beyond the CDR3, the reference TRBV7-7 and TRBJ2-5 genes provide the residues; the full variable domain reads: GAGVSQSPRYKVTKRGQDVTLRCDPISSHATLYWYQQALGQGPEFLTYFNYEAQPDKSGLPSDRFSAERPEGSISTLTIQRTEQRDSAMYRCASSIHIHQETQYFGPGTRLLVL.